This note documents a single TCR beta chain sequence. Its antigen is not known. Researchers ran the PCR with 60 Vbeta and 13 Jbeta primers. TCRdb keeps only in-frame clones here, not all; method: immunoSEQ multiplex PCR. Among under 150,000 clones listed, roughly 75% were seen once. This record comes from a study of cytomegalovirus exposure and HLA in healthy donors. Across the whole study: The study placed about 86% of its 350 to 450 genotyped donors in the Caucasian-associated ancestry cluster. Regarding the study as a whole: Confirmation was obtained in vitro that a few CMV-associated chains are specific for CMV antigens. In presence/absence analyses, roughly uniform sequencing depth across donors was assumed.

From germline, CDR1 is MNHEY and CDR2 SVGAGI. This CDR3 spans 16 amino acids. Trimming stripped 0 bases from V and 4 bases from J, with 12 bases between. The chain carries TRBV6-5 and TRBJ2-2; TRBD1 might be the D (6 bases). The sample taken for sequencing was PBMCs. The origin of this receptor is a man aged 30 to 45 in good health and CMV-seronegative. The DNA for the CDR3 is TGTGCCAGCAGTTACTCGATACAGGGACCCACCGGGGAGCTGTTTTTT. Amino acid sequence: CASSYSIQGPTGELFF.